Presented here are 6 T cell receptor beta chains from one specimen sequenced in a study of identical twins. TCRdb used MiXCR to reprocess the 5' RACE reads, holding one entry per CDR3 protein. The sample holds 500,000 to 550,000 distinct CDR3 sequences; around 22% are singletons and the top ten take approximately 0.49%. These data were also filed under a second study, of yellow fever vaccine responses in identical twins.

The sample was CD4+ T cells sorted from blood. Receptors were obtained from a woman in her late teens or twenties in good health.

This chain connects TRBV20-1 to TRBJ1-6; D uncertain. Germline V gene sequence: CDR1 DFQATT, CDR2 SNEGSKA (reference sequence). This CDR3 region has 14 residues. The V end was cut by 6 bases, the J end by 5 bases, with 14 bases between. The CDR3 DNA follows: TGCAGTGCGCCACAGCAAAATAATAATTCACCCCTCCACTTT. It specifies CSAPQQNNNSPLHF.

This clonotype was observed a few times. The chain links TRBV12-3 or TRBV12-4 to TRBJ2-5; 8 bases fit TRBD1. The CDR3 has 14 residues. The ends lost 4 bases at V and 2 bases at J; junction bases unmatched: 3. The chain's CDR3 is CASSWWDRQETQYF. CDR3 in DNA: TGTGCCAGCAGTTGGTGGGACAGGCAAGAGACCCAGTACTTC.

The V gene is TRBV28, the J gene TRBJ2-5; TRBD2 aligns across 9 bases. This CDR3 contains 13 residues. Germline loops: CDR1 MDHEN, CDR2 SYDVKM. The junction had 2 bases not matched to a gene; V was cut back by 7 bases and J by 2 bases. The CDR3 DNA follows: TGTGCCAGCAAGGCGGGGGGGCAAGAGACCCAGTACTTC. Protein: CASKAGGQETQYF. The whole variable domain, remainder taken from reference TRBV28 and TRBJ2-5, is DVKVTQSSRYLVKRTGEKVFLECVQDMDHENMFWYRQDPGLGLRLIYFSYDVKMKEKGDIPEGYSVSREKKERFSLILESASTNQTSMYLCASKAGGQETQYFGPGTRLLVL.

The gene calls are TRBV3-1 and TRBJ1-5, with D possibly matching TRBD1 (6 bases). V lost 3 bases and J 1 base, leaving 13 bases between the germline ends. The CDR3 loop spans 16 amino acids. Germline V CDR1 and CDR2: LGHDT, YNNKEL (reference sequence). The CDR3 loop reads CASSHTGAGSNQPQHF. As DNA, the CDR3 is TGTGCCAGCAGCCACACGGGGGCCGGGAGCAATCAGCCCCAGCATTTT.

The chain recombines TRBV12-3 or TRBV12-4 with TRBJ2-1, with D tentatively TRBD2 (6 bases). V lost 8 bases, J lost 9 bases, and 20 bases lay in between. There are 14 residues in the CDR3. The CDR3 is CASGGTRGTVEQFF. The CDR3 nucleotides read TGTGCCAGCGGGGGGACTCGGGGGACGGTTGAGCAGTTCTTC.

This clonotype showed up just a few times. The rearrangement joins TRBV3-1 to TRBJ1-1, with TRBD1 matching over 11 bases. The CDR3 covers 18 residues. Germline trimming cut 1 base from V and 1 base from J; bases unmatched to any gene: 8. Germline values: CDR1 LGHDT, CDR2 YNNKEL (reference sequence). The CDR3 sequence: CASSQAEDRGRGNTEAFF. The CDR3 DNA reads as TGTGCCAGCAGCCAAGCCGAGGACAGGGGGCGGGGGAACACTGAAGCTTTCTTT.